One sample yielded the 23 T cell receptor beta chains listed below, sequenced in a study of blood T cell repertoires in COVID-19. Repertoires were generated with immunoSEQ multiplex PCR, while TCRdb's copy carries only in-frame clones and drops some. The sample consists of 240,000 or so clones, 86% of them appearing once. The sample consisted of PBMCs or T cells enriched from blood (not recorded which). The receptors originated from a woman in her 50s who had recovered from COVID-19.

This clone was counted a few times. The chain uses TRBV28 and TRBJ1-2, with 8 bases that match TRBD1. This CDR3 has 14 residues. Germline CDR1 is MDHEN and CDR2 is SYDVKM. Germline trimming cut 4 bases from V and 7 bases from J; bases unmatched to any gene: 8. The CDR3 DNA sequence: TGTGCCAGCAGTTCCCCAGGGGGCGCGGTTGGCTACACCTTC. Its protein is CASSSPGGAVGYTF.

The chain combines TRBV4-3 with TRBJ1-1; D gene uncertain. Per germline, CDR1 LGHNA and CDR2 YSLEER. The CDR3 spans 13 residues. V dropped 1 base and J dropped 13 bases, with 16 bases sitting between them. The chain's CDR3 is CASSQVMGAEVFF. The CDR3 nucleotides read TGCGCCAGCAGCCAAGTTATGGGAGCTGAGGTTTTCTTT.

V is TRBV15 and J is TRBJ1-4; 7 nucleotides align to TRBD1. Germline loops: CDR1 LNHNV, CDR2 YYDKDF (reference sequence). The V segment lost 1 base and the J segment 3 bases; nucleotides outside the gene matches: 2. This CDR3 region has 15 residues. This CDR3 reads CATSRGQGSNEKLFF. The CDR3 region has the DNA TGTGCCACCAGCAGAGGACAGGGATCTAATGAAAAACTGTTTTTT. The full variable domain, in which reference TRBV15 and TRBJ1-4 provide the parts outside the CDR3, is DAMVIQNPRYQVTQFGKPVTLSCSQTLNHNVMYWYQQKSSQAPKLLFHYYDKDFNNEADTPDNFQSRRPNTSFCFLDIRSPGLGDTAMYLCATSRGQGSNEKLFFGSGTQLSVL.

The chain links TRBV25-1 to TRBJ2-5; TRBD2 matches at 12 bases. The trim removed 7 bases at V and 0 bases at J, leaving 9 bases unmatched. The CDR3 is 17 residues long. Germline assignment: CDR1 MGHDK and CDR2 SYGVNS. The CDR3 here is CASTSSGGAIDQETQYF. The CDR3 DNA reads TGTGCCAGCACCTCTAGCGGGGGGGCGATAGACCAAGAGACCCAGTACTTC.

This chain uses TRBV5-5 with TRBJ2-2; no clear D gene. The CDR3 totals 15 residues. Trimming left V 1 base short and J 2 bases short, with 9 bases between. The germline V gene has CDR1 SGHKS and CDR2 YYEKEE (reference sequence). As DNA, the CDR3 is TGTGCCAGCAGCTTGCAATTAGTAAACACCGGGGAGCTGTTTTTT. This translates into CASSLQLVNTGELFF.

This rearrangement joins TRBV25-1 to TRBJ2-5; 10 bases align to TRBD2. This CDR3 region has 13 residues. CDR1 is MGHDK and CDR2 is SYGVNS in the germline V gene. Trimming removed 7 bases from V and 5 bases from J; junction bases left unmatched: 4. CDR3 residues: CASTPGLAETQYF. In nucleotides, the CDR3 is TGTGCCAGCACCCCGGGACTAGCGGAGACCCAGTACTTC. The full variable domain, completed using reference TRBV25-1 and TRBJ2-5, is EADIYQTPRYLVIGTGKKITLECSQTMGHDKMYWYQQDPGMELHLIHYSYGVNSTEKGDLSSESTVSRIRTEHFPLTLESARPSHTSQYLCASTPGLAETQYFGPGTRLLVL.

The chain uses TRBV11-2 and TRBJ2-1, with TRBD2 matching over 8 bases. Losses at the gene ends were 1 base for V and 7 bases for J; bases not matched to a gene: 0. The length of the CDR3 is 13 residues. CDR1 and CDR2 from the germline V gene are SGHAT and FQNNGV. CDR3 in amino acids: CASSLAGGNEQFF. The DNA of the CDR3 is TGTGCCAGCAGCTTAGCGGGAGGGAATGAGCAGTTCTTC.

The J gene is TRBJ1-5, the V gene TRBV6-5, with a possible D match to TRBD1 (5 bases). The V gene lost 3 bases and the J gene lost 7 bases, with 13 bases spanning the gap. This CDR3 spans 14 amino acids. Germline values: CDR1 MNHEY, CDR2 SVGAGI. The CDR3 region is CASSYRQGGQPQHF. The CDR3 region has the DNA TGTGCCAGCAGTTATCGGCAGGGTGGGCAGCCCCAGCATTTT.

The chain joins TRBV9 to TRBJ2-7, with 12 bases aligning to TRBD1. The CDR3 contains 15 residues. V was pared by 3 bases and J by 4 bases, with 5 bases of the junction left unmatched. Germline CDR1 reads SGDLS; CDR2 reads YYNGEE. The CDR3 protein is CASSASGQGAYEQYF. The CDR3 DNA is TGTGCCAGCAGCGCCTCGGGACAGGGGGCTTACGAGCAGTACTTC.

This chain connects TRBV19 to TRBJ2-1, with D possibly being TRBD2 (6 bases). The CDR3 runs 13 residues. Germline lookup yields CDR1 LNHDA and CDR2 SQIVND (reference sequence). Trimming took off 3 bases at V and 7 bases at J, with 10 bases between the two ends. CDR3 protein: CASSIGGINEQFF. CDR3 coding DNA: TGTGCCAGTAGTATTGGCGGGATAAATGAGCAGTTCTTC.

V usage is TRBV9 and J usage is TRBJ2-2; maybe TRBD2 (6 bases). This CDR3 region has 15 residues. Trimming shortened V by 3 bases and J by 6 bases, and 15 bases separated the two germline ends. CDR1 and CDR2 (germline): SGDLS, YYNGEE. The CDR3 coding sequence is TGTGCCAGCAGCGCGACTAGTAACGGGGCCGGGGAGCTGTTTTTT. Translated: CASSATSNGAGELFF.

The CDR3 DNA reads TGTGCCAGCTCACCTTTGACTCCTACCAACGGCTACACCTTC. It translates to CASSPLTPTNGYTF. This sequence joins TRBV18 and TRBJ1-2, with D hard to call. The CDR3 length is 14 residues. V was clipped by 3 bases and J by 8 bases, with 16 bases between them. Germline-derived CDR1 and CDR2 are KGHSH and LQKENI. Complete variable domain (other parts from reference TRBV18 and TRBJ1-2): NAGVMQNPRHLVRRRGQEARLRCSPMKGHSHVYWYRQLPEEGLKFMVYLQKENIIDESGMPKERFSAEFPKEGPSILRIQQVVRGDSAAYFCASSPLTPTNGYTFGSGTRLTVV.

V usage is TRBV19 and J usage is TRBJ1-5; D unclear. Germline-derived CDR1 and CDR2 are LNHDA and SQIVND (reference sequence). This CDR3 has 15 residues. V was trimmed by 10 bases and J by 2 bases, leaving 18 bases between them. CDR3 loop: CATRGREWGNQPQHF. Here the CDR3 DNA reads TGTGCCACACGAGGGAGGGAGTGGGGCAATCAGCCCCAGCATTTT.

The V and J genes are TRBV7-9 and TRBJ1-6, with D perhaps TRBD1 (5 bases). CDR1 SEHNR and CDR2 FQNEAQ come from the germline V gene (reference sequence). The CDR3 length is 15 residues. Trimming stripped 5 bases from V and 9 bases from J, with 17 bases between. The CDR3 nucleotides are TGTGCCAGCAGCCCCCCGGACAAGGTGGTTTCACCCCTCCACTTT. Its translation is CASSPPDKVVSPLHF.

V usage is TRBV7-6 and J usage is TRBJ2-3; 14 bases are shared with TRBD2. Germline CDR1 and CDR2: SGHVS and FNYEAQ. The V and J ends lost 4 bases and 3 bases, in that order; junction bases with no gene match: 6. This CDR3 region has 17 residues. The CDR3 region is CASSSGLAGDPTDTQYF. CDR3 sequence (DNA): TGTGCCAGCAGCTCGGGACTAGCGGGAGACCCGACAGATACGCAGTATTTT.

This clone occurred once. The V gene is TRBV7-9, the J gene TRBJ2-1, with D maybe TRBD1 (6 bases). CDR1 is SEHNR, CDR2 FQNEAQ, per germline (reference sequence). V was cut by 2 bases and J by 6 bases, with 11 bases left in between. This CDR3 contains 14 residues. The CDR3 nucleotides are TGTGCCAGCAGCTTAATTCCGGACAGCAATGAGCAGTTCTTC. It encodes CASSLIPDSNEQFF.

The chain employs TRBV7-2 and TRBJ2-1; perhaps TRBD2 as D (6 bases). Germline CDR1 is SGHTA and CDR2 is FQGNSA. The CDR3 runs to 13 residues. V lost 4 bases, J lost 7 bases, and 11 bases lay in between. The CDR3 protein is CASSSFAGNEQFF. Written as DNA, the CDR3 is TGTGCCAGCAGCTCCTTCGCGGGGAATGAGCAGTTCTTC.

The V and J genes are TRBV4-1 and TRBJ2-7, with D unclear. V was trimmed by 4 bases and J by 0 bases, leaving 10 bases between them. Germline V gene sequence: CDR1 MGHRA, CDR2 YSYEKL. CDR3 size: 14 residues. The CDR3 spells CASSRQVDSYEQYF. The DNA of the CDR3 is TGCGCCAGCAGCCGGCAGGTGGACTCCTACGAGCAGTACTTC.

This clone was found a few times. The V call is TRBV7-2, the J call TRBJ1-3; D is uncertain. The CDR3 sequence is 16 residues long. Trimming stripped 4 bases from V and 0 bases from J, with 13 bases between. CDR1 and CDR2 from the germline V gene are SGHTA and FQGNSA. The DNA for the CDR3 is TGTGCCAGCAGCTCAACCTTCAGAGGCTCTGGAAACACCATATATTTT. Its translation is CASSSTFRGSGNTIYF. Full variable domain (rest looked up from reference TRBV7-2 and TRBJ1-3): GAGVSQSPSNKVTEKGKDVELRCDPISGHTALYWYRQSLGQGLEFLIYFQGNSAPDKSGLPSDRFSAERTGGSVSTLTIQRTQQEDSAVYLCASSSTFRGSGNTIYFGEGSWLTVV.

The chain joins TRBV7-9 to TRBJ2-1; TRBD2 is a possible D gene (5 bases). Between the trimmed V and J ends, which lost 4 bases and 8 bases, there was a span of 6 bases. The CDR3 totals 11 residues. Germline CDR1 and CDR2: SEHNR and FQNEAQ (reference sequence). In DNA, the CDR3 is TGTGCCAGCAGCTATAGCGATGAGCAGTTCTTC. Protein sequence: CASSYSDEQFF.

V usage is TRBV4-1 and J usage is TRBJ1-6; possible D gene TRBD1, 6 bases. Germline CDR1 is MGHRA and CDR2 is YSYEKL. The CDR3 covers 17 residues. Trimming removed 0 bases from V and 7 bases from J, with 16 bases in between. CDR3 region: CASSQDWERTGNSPLHF. In DNA, the CDR3 is TGCGCCAGCAGCCAAGATTGGGAGAGAACAGGGAATTCACCCCTCCACTTT.

The rearrangement uses TRBV5-1 and TRBJ2-1; 12 nucleotides align to TRBD1. CDR3 length equals 16 residues. Looked up from germline, CDR1 is SGHRS and CDR2 is YFSETQ. The V segment lost 3 bases and the J segment 8 bases; nucleotides outside the gene matches: 9. The CDR3 loop is CASSSGDRGRADEQFF. CDR3 nucleotides: TGCGCCAGCAGCTCCGGGGACAGGGGGCGCGCCGATGAGCAGTTCTTC. The whole variable domain, remainder taken from reference TRBV5-1 and TRBJ2-1, is KAGVTQTPRYLIKTRGQQVTLSCSPISGHRSVSWYQQTPGQGLQFLFEYFSETQRNKGNFPGRFSGRQFSNSRSEMNVSTLELGDSALYLCASSSGDRGRADEQFFGPGTRLTVL.

The CDR3 DNA reads as TGTGCCAGCAACAACGTCCGGGCTAGCGGCTCCTACGAGCAGTACTTC. It codes for CASNNVRASGSYEQYF. This rearrangement joins TRBV11-2 to TRBJ2-7; TRBD2 agrees at 7 bases. This CDR3 has 16 amino acids. In germline, CDR1 is SGHAT, CDR2 FQNNGV. V lost 7 bases and J lost 0; bases outside the gene matches: 12.